Listed below are T cell receptor beta chains from one sample, sequenced in a study of long-term antiretroviral therapy in people with HIV. Generated by immunoSEQ multiplex PCR, the TCRdb table keeps only in-frame clones and is missing some. The repertoire holds 20,000 to 25,000 clones, with about 82% as singletons. The source material was unsorted PBMCs, sampled about 4 years after starting antiretroviral therapy. The receptors were gathered from a man aged 18 to 30 with HIV. Each CDR3 is given with its conserved first and last residue. The D gene is left open where the match is weak.

V,J,D,DNA,CDR3
TRBV9,TRBJ2-7,TRBD1,TGTGCCAGCAGCGTGGGACAGGGAGGGACCTACGAGCAGTACTTC,CASSVGQGGTYEQYF
TRBV9,TRBJ2-2,.,TGTGCCAGCAGCGTAGGGGCCGGACAGACAAACACCGGGGAGCTGTTTTTT,CASSVGAGQTNTGELFF
TRBV6-6,TRBJ1-1,.,TGTGCCAGCAGGATCAGCACTGAAGCTTTCTTT,CASRISTEAFF
TRBV11-2,TRBJ2-1,TRBD1,TGTGCCAGCAGCTTAGGGACAGGGGACAATGAGCAGTTCTTC,CASSLGTGDNEQFF
TRBV5-1,TRBJ2-1,.,TGCGCCAGCAGCTTGGGTTGGGACACCTACAATGAGCAGTTCTTC,CASSLGWDTYNEQFF
TRBV11-2,TRBJ2-5,.,TGTGCCAGCAGCCGGGCCCTACAAGAGACCCAGTACTTC,CASSRALQETQYF
TRBV10-1,TRBJ2-1,.,TGCGCCGGGGAGGAACGCTCCTACAATGAGCAGTTCTTC,CAGEERSYNEQFF
TRBV5-4,TRBJ1-4,.,TGTGCCAGCAGCGCTAGGGGTGAAAAACTGTTTTTT,CASSARGEKLFF
TRBV6-5,TRBJ2-4,TRBD2,TGTGCCAGCAGTTACATGACTAGCGGGGCCAAAAACATTCAGTACTTC,CASSYMTSGAKNIQYF
TRBV15,TRBJ1-5,.,TGTGCCACCAGCAGAGGCTTAGGAAACCAGCCCCAGCATTTT,CATSRGLGNQPQHF
TRBV4-1,TRBJ1-4,.,TGCGCCAGCAGCCAAGACCAGGCTTGGGGTGAAAAACTGTTTTTT,CASSQDQAWGEKLFF
TRBV19,TRBJ2-3,TRBD2,TGTGCCAGTAGTACCTTTAGCGGGCTAAACCCGTATACGCAGTATTTT,CASSTFSGLNPYTQYF
TRBV7-9,TRBJ1-1,.,TGTGCCAGCAGCTCAAGGACCGGGACTGAAGCTTTCTTT,CASSSRTGTEAFF
TRBV15,TRBJ2-5,.,TGTGCCACCAGCAGAGGGGCGCTTTACCAAGAGACCCAGTACTTC,CATSRGALYQETQYF
TRBV5-4,TRBJ1-4,.,TGTGCCAGCAGCTTGGGTGCAACTAATGAAAAACTGTTTTTT,CASSLGATNEKLFF